The entry below gives a single T cell receptor (beta chain) sequence along with its context. The CDR3 length is 13 residues. Trimming took 6 bases from V and 0 from J, leaving 8 bases between them. Germline V gene lookup returns CDR1 SGHVS and CDR2 FNYEAQ. The sample originates from a study of blood T cell repertoires in COVID-19. In the study overall: Acute and convalescent COVID-19 samples came from the United States, Italy and Spain.

Assay: immunoSEQ multiplex PCR; the TCRdb copy retains only in-frame clones and omits some. The sample lists about 300,000 clones, 83% occurring once. The sample was peripheral blood. This chain links TRBV7-6 with TRBJ1-1, with a tentative D call TRBD1 (6 bases). This clonotype was sampled from a woman aged 45 to 65 with acute or convalescent COVID-19. CDR3 coding DNA: TGTGCCAGCAGTGAGGGGGTGAACACTGAAGCTTTCTTT. It yields the protein CASSEGVNTEAFF.